This record covers a single T cell receptor (beta chain). Its antigen is unknown. No per-base quality is available; no much larger clone lies one base away. Looking up the germline V gene yields CDR1 MNHEY and CDR2 SVGAGI. The CDR3 runs 13 amino acids, cysteine and phenylalanine included. The only DNA kept is the CDR3, 39 bases in frame from the first base. V gives up 4 bases and J gives up 7 bases, and the segment between their germline ends measures 10 bases. The library came from the immunoSEQ multiplex PCR assay. This immuneACCESS table, as held by TCRdb, lists in-frame sequences with V and J called but not all clones. Of the missing ones, under half trace to an unresolved V gene in checked studies; the others have no known cause. For this sample there are roughly 40,000 clones; 80% to 95% appear just once. In total, the top ten clones hold roughly 0.7% of the sample. This sample stems from a study of T cell changes during pregnancy in multiple sclerosis (dated by TCRdb to the late 2010s). Study-wide context: In women with multiple sclerosis, the researchers looked at how the T cell repertoire shifted as pregnancy progressed.

The TCR comes from a female donor with multiple sclerosis, enrolled in a pregnancy study. The sample consisted of CD4+ T cells from peripheral blood mononuclear cells, taken in the first trimester of pregnancy. The chain is assembled from TRBV6-5 and TRBJ2-2; too little of a D gene remains to name it. The DNA is as follows: TGTGCCAGCAGTTTACATGGTGGCGGGGAGCTGTTTTTT. Its coded protein is CASSLHGGGELFF.